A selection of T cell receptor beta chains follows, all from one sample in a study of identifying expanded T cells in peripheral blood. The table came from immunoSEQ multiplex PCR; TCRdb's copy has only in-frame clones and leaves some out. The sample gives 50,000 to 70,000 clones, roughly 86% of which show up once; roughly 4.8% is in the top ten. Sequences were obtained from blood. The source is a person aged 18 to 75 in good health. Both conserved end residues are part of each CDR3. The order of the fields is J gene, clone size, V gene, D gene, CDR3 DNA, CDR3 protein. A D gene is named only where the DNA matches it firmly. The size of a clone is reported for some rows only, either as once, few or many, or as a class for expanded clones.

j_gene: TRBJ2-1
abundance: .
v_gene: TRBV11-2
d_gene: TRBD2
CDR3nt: TGTGCCAGCAGCCGAATGCTATCGACGGGAGGTCATGAGCAGTTCTTC
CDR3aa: CASSRMLSTGGHEQFF

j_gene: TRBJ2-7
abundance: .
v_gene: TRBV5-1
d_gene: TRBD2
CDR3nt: TGCGCCAGCACCAGAATAAGCGGGGACTCCTACGAGCAGTACTTC
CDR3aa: CASTRISGDSYEQYF

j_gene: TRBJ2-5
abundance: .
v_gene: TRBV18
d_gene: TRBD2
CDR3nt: TGTGCCAGCTCCCCTCTAGCGGGGGGCCAAGAGACCCAGTACTTC
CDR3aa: CASSPLAGGQETQYF

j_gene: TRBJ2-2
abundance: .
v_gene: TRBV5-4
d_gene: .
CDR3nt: TGTGCCAGCAGCTTGGAGACCAGGAACACCGGGGAGCTGTTTTTT
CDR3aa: CASSLETRNTGELFF

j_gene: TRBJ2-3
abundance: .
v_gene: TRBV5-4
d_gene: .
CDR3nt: TGTGCCAGCAGCTTGGGAGGGCCCATAAGCACAGATACGCAGTATTTT
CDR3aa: CASSLGGPISTDTQYF

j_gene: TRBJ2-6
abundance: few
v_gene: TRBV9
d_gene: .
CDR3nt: TGTGCCAGCAGCCGAGAGGTTGGGGGCTCTGGGGCCAACGTCCTGACTTTC
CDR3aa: CASSREVGGSGANVLTF

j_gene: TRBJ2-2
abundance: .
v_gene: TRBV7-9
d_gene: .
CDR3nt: TGTGCCAGCCCTGAAGGGGTGGAGCTGTTTTTT
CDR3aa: CASPEGVELFF

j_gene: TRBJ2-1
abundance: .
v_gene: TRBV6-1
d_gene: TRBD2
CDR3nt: TGTGCCAGCACCTTGCGGGGGGCCCACAATGAGCAGTTCTTC
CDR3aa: CASTLRGAHNEQFF

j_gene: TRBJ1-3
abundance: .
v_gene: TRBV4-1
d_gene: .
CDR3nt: TGCGCCAGCAGCCAAGTTACAGGTTTCTCTGGAAACACCATATATTTT
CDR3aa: CASSQVTGFSGNTIYF

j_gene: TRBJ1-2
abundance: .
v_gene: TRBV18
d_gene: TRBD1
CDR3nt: TGTGCCAGCTCACCTACCGACAGGGTTAGATATGGCTACACCTTC
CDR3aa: CASSPTDRVRYGYTF

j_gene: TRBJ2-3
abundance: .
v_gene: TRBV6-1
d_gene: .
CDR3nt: TGTGCCAGCAGTCTGGGAAGTCCCCAATATTTT
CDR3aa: CASSLGSPQYF

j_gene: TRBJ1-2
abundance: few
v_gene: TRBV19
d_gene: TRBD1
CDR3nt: TGTGCCAGTAGTACTTCGACAGGGGATGGCTACACCTTC
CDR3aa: CASSTSTGDGYTF

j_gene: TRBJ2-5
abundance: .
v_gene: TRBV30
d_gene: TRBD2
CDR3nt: TGTGCCTGGAGTGGACTAGCGGTGGGAGAGACCCAGTACTTC
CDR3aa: CAWSGLAVGETQYF

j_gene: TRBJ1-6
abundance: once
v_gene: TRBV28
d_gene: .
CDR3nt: TGTGCCAGCAGTTCAGACAGGAATTCACCCCTCCACTTT
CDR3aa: CASSSDRNSPLHF

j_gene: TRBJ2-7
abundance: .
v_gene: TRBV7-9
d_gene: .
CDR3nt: TGTGCAGCCGGGGACGGCTCCTACGAGCAGTACTTC
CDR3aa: CAAGDGSYEQYF

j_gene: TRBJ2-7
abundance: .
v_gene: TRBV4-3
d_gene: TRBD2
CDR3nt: TGCGCCAGCAGCCAAAGGTTGGCTAGCGGGACTTCCTACGAGCAGTACTTC
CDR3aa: CASSQRLASGTSYEQYF

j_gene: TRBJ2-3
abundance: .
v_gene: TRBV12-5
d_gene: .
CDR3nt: TGTGCTAGTGGTCCGCCCTGGGAAGATACGCAGTATTTT
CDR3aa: CASGPPWEDTQYF

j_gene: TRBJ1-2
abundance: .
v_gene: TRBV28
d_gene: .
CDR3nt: TGTGCCAGCAGTTTAACGGGGACACCCCAAAAAGTAGGCTACACCTTC
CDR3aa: CASSLTGTPQKVGYTF

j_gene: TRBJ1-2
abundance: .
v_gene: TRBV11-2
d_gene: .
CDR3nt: TGTGCCAGCAGCTTAGGTGAGGGGACCTATGGCTACACCTTC
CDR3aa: CASSLGEGTYGYTF

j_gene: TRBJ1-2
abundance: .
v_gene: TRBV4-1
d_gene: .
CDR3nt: TGCGCCAGCAGCCGAGACAGGACGCCTTATGGCTACACCTTC
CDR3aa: CASSRDRTPYGYTF

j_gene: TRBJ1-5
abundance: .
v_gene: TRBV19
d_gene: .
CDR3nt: TGTGCCAGTAGTATCGCTTATAGCAATCAGCCCCAGCATTTT
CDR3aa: CASSIAYSNQPQHF

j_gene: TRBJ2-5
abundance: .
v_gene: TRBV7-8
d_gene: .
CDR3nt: TGTGCCAGCAGCTTGGACCGACAAGGGGAAGAGACCCAGTACTTC
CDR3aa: CASSLDRQGEETQYF

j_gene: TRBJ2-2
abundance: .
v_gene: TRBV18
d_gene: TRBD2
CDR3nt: TGTGCCAGCTCACCAAGGGTACTAGCGGGTAACACCGGGGAGCTGTTTTTT
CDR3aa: CASSPRVLAGNTGELFF

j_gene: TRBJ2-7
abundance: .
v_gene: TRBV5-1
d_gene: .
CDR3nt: TGCGCCAGCAGCCCCTCGACATGGGTAGTCTCCTACGAGCAGTACTTC
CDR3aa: CASSPSTWVVSYEQYF

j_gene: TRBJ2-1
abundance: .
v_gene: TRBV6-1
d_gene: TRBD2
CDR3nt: TGTGCCAGCAGTGAACTAGCGGGAGCCAATGAGCAGTTCTTC
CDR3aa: CASSELAGANEQFF

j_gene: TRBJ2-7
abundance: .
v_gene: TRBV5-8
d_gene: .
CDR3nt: TGTGCCAGCAGCCGACCAGGGGACTACGAGCAGTACTTC
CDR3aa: CASSRPGDYEQYF

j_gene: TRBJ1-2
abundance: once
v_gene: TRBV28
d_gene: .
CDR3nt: TGTGCCAGCAGTCCCCCCAGGGATAACTATGGCTACACCTTC
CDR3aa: CASSPPRDNYGYTF

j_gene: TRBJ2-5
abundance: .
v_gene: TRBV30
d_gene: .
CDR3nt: TGTGCCTGGAGTGTAGGGGGTCAAGAGACCCAGTACTTC
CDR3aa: CAWSVGGQETQYF

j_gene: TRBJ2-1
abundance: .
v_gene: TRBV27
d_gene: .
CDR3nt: TGTGCCAGCAGGCAGCAGAATGAGCAGTTCTTC
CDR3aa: CASRQQNEQFF

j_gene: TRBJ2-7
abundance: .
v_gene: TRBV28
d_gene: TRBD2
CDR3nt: TGTGCCAGCAGAAACCTAAGACTAGCGGGGGGTACAAGCTCCTACGAGCAGTACTTC
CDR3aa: CASRNLRLAGGTSSYEQYF

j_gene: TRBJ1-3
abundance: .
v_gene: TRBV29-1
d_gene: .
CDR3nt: TGCAGCGTTGGCGGCATCTTCTCTGGAAACACCATATATTTT
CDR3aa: CSVGGIFSGNTIYF

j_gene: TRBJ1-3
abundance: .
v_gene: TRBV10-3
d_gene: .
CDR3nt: TGTGCCGGAACCGAGGGGGTATTCTCTGGAAACACCATATATTTT
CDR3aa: CAGTEGVFSGNTIYF

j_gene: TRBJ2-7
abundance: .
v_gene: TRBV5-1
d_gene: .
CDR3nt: TGCGCCAGCAGCACCCACCCCGGGTCCGTCTACGAGCAGTACTTC
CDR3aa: CASSTHPGSVYEQYF

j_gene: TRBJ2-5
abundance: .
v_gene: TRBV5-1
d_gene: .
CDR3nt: TGCGCCAGCAGCTTGGAATGGGGGACACTTCAAGAGACCCAGTACTTC
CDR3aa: CASSLEWGTLQETQYF

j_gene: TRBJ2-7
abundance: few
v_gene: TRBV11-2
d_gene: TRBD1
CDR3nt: TGTGCCAGCAGCTTAGGGGGACAGGGGTACGAGCAGTACTTC
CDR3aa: CASSLGGQGYEQYF

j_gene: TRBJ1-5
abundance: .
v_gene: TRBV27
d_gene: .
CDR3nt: TGTGCCAGCGCCAGGTCGTCAAATCAGCCCCAGCATTTT
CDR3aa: CASARSSNQPQHF

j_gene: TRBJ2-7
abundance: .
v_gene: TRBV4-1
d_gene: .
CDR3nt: TGCGCCAGCAGCCAAGCCGAGCTGTCCTACGAGCAGTACTTC
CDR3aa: CASSQAELSYEQYF